What follows are 9 T cell receptor beta chains derived from one specimen sequenced in a study of spatial heterogeneity in lung cancer. Whole-study results and caveats: Tumor mutation counts were tracked by expanded intratumoral alpha and beta TCR counts.

Their antigens remain unidentified. Time point of the sample: sample taken at primary tumor resection. Each CDR3 protein gets one entry after TCRdb re-called the 5' RACE reads with MiXCR. The repertoire holds roughly 20,000 distinct CDR3 sequences, with approximately 4.8% as singletons. Sequenced material: lung tumor tissue, taken at surgery. The source is a male donor with early-stage non-small cell lung cancer.

In this sample, this clonotype turned up many times. This chain links TRBV5-1 with TRBJ2-2; D tentatively fits TRBD1 or TRBD2 (5 bases each). The CDR3 is 15 amino acids. Germline CDR1 SGHRS, CDR2 YFSETQ. Trimming removed 0 bases from V and 3 bases from J, with 9 bases in between. The CDR3 is CASSLGDPDTGELFF. In DNA, the CDR3 is TGCGCCAGCAGCTTGGGGGACCCAGACACCGGGGAGCTGTTTTTT. Together with reference TRBV5-1 and TRBJ2-2, the CDR3 gives the full variable domain: KAGVTQTPRYLIKTRGQQVTLSCSPISGHRSVSWYQQTPGQGLQFLFEYFSETQRNKGNFPGRFSGRQFSNSRSEMNVSTLELGDSALYLCASSLGDPDTGELFFGEGSRLTVL.

This clonotype was recorded at least ten times. The genes are TRBV5-1 and TRBJ2-1; possible D gene TRBD1, 6 bases. CDR3 size: 15 residues. Germline V lookup: CDR1 SGHRS, CDR2 YFSETQ. The ends were cut back, 5 bases at V and 3 bases at J, with 15 bases in the middle. CDR3: CASRPDVGGYNEQFF. The CDR3 nucleotides read TGCGCCAGCAGGCCGGACGTAGGGGGCTACAATGAGCAGTTCTTC.

This clonotype was counted at least ten times. This chain's CDR3 is CASRRQGIVNEQFF. In nucleotides, the CDR3 is TGTGCCAGCAGGCGACAGGGTATAGTCAATGAGCAGTTCTTC. The chain combines TRBV7-2 with TRBJ2-1; 7 bases align to TRBD1. CDR3 size: 14 residues. Germline lookup yields CDR1 SGHTA and CDR2 FQGNSA. With V trimmed by 6 bases and J by 6 bases, 8 bases remained unmatched.

The table lists this clonotype with many counts. One end of the junction is discordant with germline, which a read error may explain. The chain uses TRBV20-1 and TRBJ2-2; D might be TRBD2 (5 bases). Germline V gene sequence: CDR1 DFQATT, CDR2 SNEGSKA (reference sequence). The CDR3 contains 13 residues. The DNA of the CDR3 is TGCAGTGCTAGCCCCCTTCAGGTCGGGGAGCCGTTTTTT. Translating it yields CSASPLQVGEPFF.

This clonotype was seen many times. This chain links TRBV7-8 with TRBJ2-2; 14 bases are a match to TRBD2. The CDR3 totals 19 residues. Germline CDR1 SGHVS, CDR2 FQNEAQ. J lost 6 bases, V lost 6 bases, and 15 bases had no gene match. This CDR3 is CASRRDPTGLAGEAGELFF. The CDR3 DNA reads as TGTGCCAGCAGACGAGACCCTACGGGACTAGCGGGAGAAGCCGGGGAGCTGTTTTTT.

This clonotype was observed many times. This chain uses TRBV12-3 or TRBV12-4 with TRBJ2-7, with D unclear. The V end lost 7 bases, the J end lost 4 bases, and 14 bases lay between the germline ends. The CDR3 consists of 13 residues. DNA of the CDR3: TGTGCCAGCATGGGTTTTGAGGCGTACGAGCAGTACTTC. Translating gives CASMGFEAYEQYF.

This clonotype was seen ten or more times. DNA for the CDR3: TGCAGCGTTGCGGGACTTCAAAACACCGGGGAGCTGTTTTTT. This gives the protein CSVAGLQNTGELFF. The rearrangement links TRBV29-1 to TRBJ2-2; D is perhaps TRBD2 (6 bases). This CDR3 is built from 14 residues. Germline assignment: CDR1 SQVTM and CDR2 ANQGSEA. With 4 bases removed from V and 2 bases from J, the gap between germline ends came to 11 bases.

This clonotype was detected many times. The rearrangement joins TRBV28 to TRBJ1-6, with a tentative D call TRBD1 (5 bases). V gave up 5 bases and J gave up 7 bases, with 12 bases separating them. In germline, CDR1 is MDHEN, CDR2 SYDVKM. The CDR3 runs 14 residues. CDR3 bases: TGTGCCAGCAGTCAAGGACACCCCAATTCACCCCTCCACTTT. This sequence encodes CASSQGHPNSPLHF.

Ten or more counts support this clonotype. DNA of the CDR3: TGCGCCAGCAGCTTCGGAGGGCAAGAGACCCAGTACTTC. It translates to CASSFGGQETQYF. V and J are TRBV5-1 and TRBJ2-5; possible D gene TRBD2, 6 bases. Germline CDR1 SGHRS, CDR2 YFSETQ. Trimming removed 2 bases at V and 2 bases at J, with 7 bases between. This CDR3 is 13 amino acids long.